The clone carrying this T cell receptor beta chain was detected a few times. What it binds is not known. The data were taken from a study of molecular identifiers for immune sequencing clone quantification. General observations from the study: Among effectors, clones above 20 RNA copies held over 98% of molecules; among naive cells, under 1%. Same-barcode identical TCR molecules could make highly expanded clones look smaller than they are.

This CDR3 has 14 amino acids. The V gene end was trimmed by 9 bases and the J gene end by 7 bases; junction bases not matched to a gene: 8. Germline V CDR1 and CDR2: KGHDR, SFDVKD. Making the bulk TCR libraries relied on previously described methods and listed TCR primers. TCRdb re-called the PCR reads with MiXCR, one entry per CDR3 protein. The sample includes about 630,000 distinct CDR3 sequences, about 25% seen only once; the top ten take 0.75% to 0.8%. Naive CD8 T cells were picked out by sorting for CD8+CD4-CCR7+CD45RA+. The material sequenced was naive CD8+ T cells from blood, with Jurkat cell RNA spiked in. Subset specified: FACS-sorted CD8+CD4-CCR7+CD45RA+ naive T cells. This chain joins TRBV24-1 and TRBJ2-1, with 10 bases identical to TRBD1. This receptor was obtained from a human donor in good health. Some libraries in this study had Jurkat cell RNA spiked in. CDR3 coding DNA: TGTGCCACCCCCGGGGGACAGGGGTGGAATGAGCAGTTCTTC. The encoded protein is CATPGGQGWNEQFF.